This paragraph covers one T cell receptor beta chain sequence. Its antigen is as yet unknown. The data are from a study of blood T cells in healthy people across ages. Study-wide results and limits: Greater diversity and more naive CD4+ cells were seen in long-lived donors than in aged donors. Estimates of total diversity, which came from one million sequenced T cells, were considered to be underestimates.

V was pared by 5 bases and J by 15 bases, with 10 bases of the junction left unmatched. The CDR3 contains 13 residues. Germline CDR1 reads SGHTA; CDR2 reads FQGNSA. Primed by a sample-barcoded 5' primer and a J-beta primer mix, a second PCR proceeded for 7 to 11 cycles. One entry per CDR3 protein results from TCRdb running MiXCR on the 5' RACE reads. This table holds roughly 680,000 distinct CDR3 sequences, 40% to 65% found once. The chain is built from TRBV7-2 and TRBJ2-1, with 10 bases identical to TRBD1. Sequencing was carried out using blood. This TCR derives from an elderly woman in good health. DNA of the CDR3: TGTGCCAGCAGCCAGACCCGGACAGGGGGTGGGTTCTTC. As protein: CASSQTRTGGGFF.